Listed below are T cell receptor beta chains from one sample, sequenced in a study of T cells after yellow fever vaccination. Each CDR3 protein is one row after TCRdb ran MiXCR on the 5' RACE reads. The table lists just under 600,000 distinct CDR3 sequences, about 14% of them singletons. The sequenced sample was PBMCs, obtained on the day of the yellow fever booster vaccination. The receptors were gathered from a man aged 25-45 years who received the YFV17D yellow fever vaccine. Both conserved end residues are part of each CDR3. Fields, in order: CDR3 protein, CDR3 DNA, J gene, V gene, D gene, clone size. A D gene is named only where the DNA matches it firmly. A clone size is listed for some rows: how often the clone was seen (once, few, many), or a class if it is expanded.

CDR3: CSVGGTGGTTEAFF
DNA: TGCAGCGTTGGGGGGACAGGTGGTACGACTGAAGCTTTCTTT
J: TRBJ1-1
V: TRBV29-1
D: TRBD1
size: few

CDR3: CASSDRGLAGGVQYF
DNA: TGTGCCAGCAGTGACCGCGGACTAGCGGGAGGGGTCCAGTACTTC
J: TRBJ2-5
V: TRBV25-1
D: TRBD2
size: few

CDR3: CASSPTGKADTQYF
DNA: TGTGCCAGCTCACCAACAGGGAAGGCAGATACGCAGTATTTT
J: TRBJ2-3
V: TRBV18
D: NA
size: NA

CDR3: CASSQSDKQETQYF
DNA: TGCGCCAGCAGTCAATCCGACAAGCAAGAGACCCAGTACTTC
J: TRBJ2-5
V: TRBV23-1
D: NA
size: NA

CDR3: CASSYRTAETQYF
DNA: TGTGCCAGCAGTTACCGGACAGCAGAGACCCAGTACTTC
J: TRBJ2-5
V: TRBV6-2/TRBV6-3
D: NA
size: NA

CDR3: CASSPGLAGGSRDNEQFF
DNA: TGTGCCAGCAGCCCGGGACTAGCGGGAGGGTCGAGAGACAATGAGCAGTTCTTC
J: TRBJ2-1
V: TRBV11-2
D: TRBD2
size: NA

CDR3: CASSTRVGGESYYEQYF
DNA: TGTGCCAGCAGTACAAGAGTGGGGGGCGAGTCCTACTACGAGCAGTACTTC
J: TRBJ2-7
V: TRBV27
D: NA
size: NA

CDR3: CASSVTRQRQETQYF
DNA: TGTGCCAGCAGCGTTACCCGACAGCGGCAAGAGACCCAGTACTTC
J: TRBJ2-5
V: TRBV14
D: NA
size: NA

CDR3: CASSQESRPEGYNEQFF
DNA: TGCGCCAGCAGCCAAGAATCGCGGCCGGAGGGGTACAATGAGCAGTTCTTC
J: TRBJ2-1
V: TRBV4-3
D: NA
size: few

CDR3: CASSYDGLAENTGELFF
DNA: TGTGCCAGCAGTTACGACGGCCTAGCGGAGAACACCGGGGAGCTGTTTTTT
J: TRBJ2-2
V: TRBV6-2/TRBV6-3
D: TRBD2
size: NA

CDR3: CASRSEGEKQFF
DNA: TGTGCCAGCAGATCAGAGGGGGAAAAGCAGTTCTTC
J: TRBJ2-1
V: TRBV9
D: NA
size: few

CDR3: CASSWWGAQAKNIQYF
DNA: TGTGCCAGCAGCTGGTGGGGCGCCCAAGCCAAAAACATTCAGTACTTC
J: TRBJ2-4
V: TRBV5-6
D: NA
size: many

CDR3: CAISDVSGANVLTF
DNA: TGTGCCATCAGTGATGTCTCTGGGGCCAACGTCCTGACTTTC
J: TRBJ2-6
V: TRBV10-3
D: NA
size: NA

CDR3: CASSWILAGSTDTQYF
DNA: TGTGCCAGCAGCTGGATACTAGCGGGCAGCACAGATACGCAGTATTTT
J: TRBJ2-3
V: TRBV5-6
D: TRBD2
size: NA

CDR3: CASTPSSGDTQYF
DNA: TGTGCCAGCACCCCTAGTAGCGGAGATACGCAGTATTTT
J: TRBJ2-3
V: TRBV7-2
D: NA
size: few

CDR3: CASSHNGQPYNEQFF
DNA: TGCGCCAGCAGCCATAATGGACAGCCATACAATGAGCAGTTCTTC
J: TRBJ2-1
V: TRBV4-3
D: NA
size: NA

CDR3: CASSEFFGVAGQETQYF
DNA: TGTGCCAGCAGTGAATTCTTCGGGGTAGCGGGGCAAGAGACCCAGTACTTC
J: TRBJ2-5
V: TRBV25-1
D: TRBD2
size: few

CDR3: CASSPPGLPYNEQFF
DNA: TGTGCCAGCAGTCCACCGGGACTGCCGTACAATGAGCAGTTCTTC
J: TRBJ2-1
V: TRBV7-2
D: NA
size: many

CDR3: CASSLEADREAFF
DNA: TGCGCCAGCAGCTTGGAAGCGGATCGGGAAGCTTTCTTT
J: TRBJ1-1
V: TRBV5-1
D: NA
size: NA

CDR3: CASSKRLAGPSYNEQFF
DNA: TGTGCCAGCAGCAAACGACTAGCGGGCCCCTCCTACAATGAGCAGTTCTTC
J: TRBJ2-1
V: TRBV7-9
D: TRBD2
size: NA

CDR3: CASSLASHTDTQYF
DNA: TGTGCCAGCAGCTTAGCGAGCCACACAGATACGCAGTATTTT
J: TRBJ2-3
V: TRBV7-2
D: NA
size: few

CDR3: CASSLEGRGAGGYTF
DNA: TGTGCCAGCAGCTTAGAGGGGCGGGGGGCTGGCGGCTACACCTTC
J: TRBJ1-2
V: TRBV11-2
D: NA
size: NA

CDR3: CATGGQGQETQYF
DNA: TGTGCCACCGGAGGCCAGGGGCAAGAGACCCAGTACTTC
J: TRBJ2-5
V: TRBV24-1
D: NA
size: few

CDR3: CSGARTKNTEAFF
DNA: TGCAGTGGCGCACGGACGAAGAACACTGAAGCTTTCTTT
J: TRBJ1-1
V: TRBV20-1
D: NA
size: NA

CDR3: CASSLRAAAYQETQYF
DNA: TGTGCCAGCAGTTTGCGGGCAGCCGCCTACCAAGAGACCCAGTACTTC
J: TRBJ2-5
V: TRBV6-2/TRBV6-3
D: NA
size: NA

CDR3: CSLRRGGNTDTQYF
DNA: TGCAGCTTAAGAAGGGGAGGGAACACAGATACGCAGTATTTT
J: TRBJ2-3
V: TRBV29-1
D: TRBD2
size: NA

CDR3: CASSSGRNNEQFF
DNA: TGTGCCAGCAGTTCGGGACGAAACAATGAGCAGTTCTTC
J: TRBJ2-1
V: TRBV12-3/TRBV12-4
D: NA
size: few

CDR3: CASSFGAISYEQYF
DNA: TGTGCCAGCAGCTTTGGAGCGATCTCTTACGAGCAGTACTTC
J: TRBJ2-7
V: TRBV11-1
D: NA
size: NA

CDR3: CASTWTGLPNQPQHF
DNA: TGTGCCAGCACTTGGACAGGGTTGCCTAATCAGCCCCAGCATTTT
J: TRBJ1-5
V: TRBV2
D: TRBD1
size: NA

CDR3: CSVASLAGDDEQFF
DNA: TGCAGCGTTGCTTCACTAGCGGGAGACGATGAGCAGTTCTTC
J: TRBJ2-1
V: TRBV29-1
D: TRBD2
size: NA

CDR3: CASTRTSLSSKSSYEQYF
DNA: TGTGCCAGCACCAGGACTAGCTTGTCGTCTAAGAGCTCCTACGAGCAGTACTTC
J: TRBJ2-7
V: TRBV2
D: TRBD2
size: few

CDR3: CASSSPTGNARETQYF
DNA: TGTGCCAGCAGCTCGCCGACAGGGAACGCTCGGGAGACCCAGTACTTC
J: TRBJ2-5
V: TRBV7-9
D: TRBD1
size: NA

CDR3: CASSLMGSNYGYTF
DNA: TGTGCCAGCAGCTTAATGGGGTCTAACTATGGCTACACCTTC
J: TRBJ1-2
V: TRBV5-6
D: NA
size: NA

CDR3: CASRMVGSETQYF
DNA: TGTGCCAGCCGAATGGTGGGTAGCGAGACCCAGTACTTC
J: TRBJ2-5
V: TRBV7-2
D: NA
size: NA

CDR3: CASSLRGGVNSPLHF
DNA: TGTGCCAGCAGCCTACGGGGAGGCGTTAATTCACCCCTCCACTTT
J: TRBJ1-6
V: TRBV5-8
D: NA
size: NA

CDR3: CASSPAGDSYEQYF
DNA: TGCGCCAGCAGCCCCGCAGGGGACTCCTACGAGCAGTACTTC
J: TRBJ2-7
V: TRBV5-1
D: NA
size: few

CDR3: CASSLPTGGEDTQYF
DNA: TGCGCCAGCAGCCTCCCAACAGGGGGGGAAGATACGCAGTATTTT
J: TRBJ2-3
V: TRBV5-1
D: NA
size: NA

CDR3: CSARDLRNSQETQYF
DNA: TGCAGTGCTAGAGATCTGAGGAATAGTCAAGAGACCCAGTACTTC
J: TRBJ2-5
V: TRBV20-1
D: NA
size: NA

CDR3: CATRPSTGVVADTQYF
DNA: TGTGCCACCCGGCCGTCAACGGGAGTTGTTGCAGATACGCAGTATTTT
J: TRBJ2-3
V: TRBV15
D: NA
size: few

CDR3: CASSLSSVSGSYEQYF
DNA: TGTGCCAGCAGCTTATCGTCAGTTAGCGGGAGCTACGAGCAGTACTTC
J: TRBJ2-7
V: TRBV7-6
D: TRBD2
size: NA

CDR3: CASSLEAGFEQFF
DNA: TGTGCCAGCAGCTTAGAAGCGGGATTTGAGCAGTTCTTC
J: TRBJ2-1
V: TRBV7-2
D: TRBD2
size: few

CDR3: CASSLTTYPKYTGELFF
DNA: TGTGCCAGCAGCCTTACGACTTACCCTAAATACACCGGGGAGCTGTTTTTT
J: TRBJ2-2
V: TRBV7-9
D: NA
size: few

CDR3: CSVEGNGQRDPYEQYF
DNA: TGCAGCGTTGAAGGAAACGGCCAGCGGGACCCCTACGAGCAGTACTTC
J: TRBJ2-7
V: TRBV29-1
D: TRBD2
size: NA

CDR3: CATSLSSYNSPLHF
DNA: TGTGCCACCAGCTTAAGCTCCTATAATTCACCCCTCCACTTT
J: TRBJ1-6
V: TRBV15
D: NA
size: few

CDR3: CSAPSWGTGELFF
DNA: TGCAGTGCTCCTAGTTGGGGCACCGGGGAGCTGTTTTTT
J: TRBJ2-2
V: TRBV20-1
D: NA
size: few

CDR3: CASSFSGRILDEQFF
DNA: TGTGCCAGCAGTTTTAGCGGGAGGATTTTGGATGAGCAGTTCTTC
J: TRBJ2-1
V: TRBV6-2/TRBV6-3
D: TRBD2
size: few

CDR3: CSATGVGGEIKQYF
DNA: TGCAGTGCCACCGGGGTCGGTGGGGAAATTAAGCAGTACTTC
J: TRBJ2-7
V: TRBV20-1
D: NA
size: NA

CDR3: CASSLVLAGSYNEQFF
DNA: TGCGCCAGCAGCTTGGTCCTAGCGGGTTCATACAATGAGCAGTTCTTC
J: TRBJ2-1
V: TRBV5-1
D: TRBD2
size: NA

CDR3: CASSSAQGATEAFF
DNA: TGTGCCAGCAGCTCCGCACAGGGGGCGACTGAAGCTTTCTTT
J: TRBJ1-1
V: TRBV7-9
D: TRBD1
size: NA

CDR3: CASSPLRNGNTGELFF
DNA: TGTGCCAGCAGTCCCCTGAGGAACGGGAACACCGGGGAGCTGTTTTTT
J: TRBJ2-2
V: TRBV28
D: NA
size: few

CDR3: CSVVLISEQYF
DNA: TGCAGCGTTGTTCTAATCTCCGAGCAGTACTTC
J: TRBJ2-7
V: TRBV29-1
D: NA
size: few

CDR3: CSAYGTARTDTQYF
DNA: TGCAGTGCTTATGGGACTGCCCGCACAGATACGCAGTATTTT
J: TRBJ2-3
V: TRBV20-1
D: NA
size: NA

CDR3: CSVGQGRQFF
DNA: TGCAGCGTTGGACAGGGTCGGCAGTTCTTC
J: TRBJ2-1
V: TRBV29-1
D: TRBD1
size: few

CDR3: CASIDPPGNEQFF
DNA: TGTGCCAGCATCGACCCTCCGGGCAATGAGCAGTTCTTC
J: TRBJ2-1
V: TRBV6-2/TRBV6-3
D: NA
size: NA

CDR3: CSVAQPGEQFF
DNA: TGCAGTGTGGCCCAGCCCGGTGAGCAGTTCTTC
J: TRBJ2-1
V: TRBV20-1
D: NA
size: many

CDR3: CASSSSGASGELFF
DNA: TGTGCCAGCAGTTCATCAGGGGCTAGCGGGGAGCTGTTTTTT
J: TRBJ2-2
V: TRBV12-3/TRBV12-4
D: NA
size: many

CDR3: CSAMYSPQETQYF
DNA: TGCAGTGCTATGTACAGCCCCCAAGAGACCCAGTACTTC
J: TRBJ2-5
V: TRBV20-1
D: NA
size: NA

CDR3: CASSFLGQVSGNTIYF
DNA: TGCGCCAGCAGCTTTTTGGGACAGGTTTCTGGAAACACCATATATTTT
J: TRBJ1-3
V: TRBV5-1
D: TRBD1
size: NA

CDR3: CATSRTLAPQETQYF
DNA: TGTGCCACCAGCAGGACCCTAGCCCCCCAAGAGACCCAGTACTTC
J: TRBJ2-5
V: TRBV15
D: NA
size: many